The 27 T cell receptor beta chains below come from one sample, sequenced in a study of T cells after yellow fever vaccination. TCRdb reanalysed the 5' RACE reads using MiXCR and keeps one entry per CDR3 protein. Of approximately 600,000 distinct CDR3 sequences detected, 9% to 15% appear once; the ten largest clones hold under 15%. This specimen consisted of PBMCs, obtained on the day of the yellow fever booster vaccination. These receptors all stem from a man aged 25-40 years who received the YFV17D yellow fever vaccine.

At least ten counts were recorded for this clonotype. The chain carries TRBV28 and TRBJ2-4, with a tentative D call TRBD2 (6 bases). Per germline, CDR1 MDHEN and CDR2 SYDVKM. This CDR3 is 15 amino acids long. With 5 bases removed from V and 0 bases from J, the gap between germline ends came to 11 bases. The CDR3 DNA reads as TGTGCCAGCAGTCAGACGGGACTAGCCAAAAACATTCAGTACTTC. Residues: CASSQTGLAKNIQYF.

CDR3 bases: TGCGCCAGCAGCTTGGCCGTGGGAAGGGAACAATTCTTC. Protein sequence: CASSLAVGREQFF. The rearrangement joins TRBV5-1 to TRBJ2-1; D remains unclear. This CDR3 spans 13 amino acids. V was clipped by 0 bases and J by 16 bases, with 17 bases between them. Germline-derived CDR1 and CDR2 are SGHRS and YFSETQ.

The chain uses TRBV7-2 and TRBJ2-5; TRBD1 might be the D (5 bases). Trimming removed 1 base from V and 5 bases from J, with 11 bases in between. Per germline, CDR1 SGHTA and CDR2 FQGNSA. The CDR3 is 14 residues long. The CDR3 spells CASSLEPRVETQYF. DNA for the CDR3: TGTGCCAGCAGCTTAGAACCCAGGGTGGAGACCCAGTACTTC.

The J gene is TRBJ2-2, the V gene TRBV28; 11 nucleotides match TRBD2. Unmatched junction bases numbered 6, after V lost 3 bases and J lost 3 bases. Germline loops: CDR1 MDHEN, CDR2 SYDVKM. The CDR3 spans 17 residues. CDR3 residues: CASSFKVLAGDTGELFF. The CDR3 nucleotides are TGTGCCAGCAGTTTTAAGGTACTAGCGGGAGACACCGGGGAGCTGTTTTTT.

The V gene is TRBV18, the J gene TRBJ2-5; D may be TRBD1 (6 bases). The CDR3 extends over 13 amino acids. Germline lookup yields CDR1 KGHSH and CDR2 LQKENI. V was trimmed by 2 bases and J by 4 bases, leaving 8 bases between them. This chain's CDR3 is CASSPDRRETQYF. In nucleotides, the CDR3 is TGTGCCAGCTCACCAGACAGGCGAGAGACCCAGTACTTC.

This clonotype was recorded a few times. The chain combines TRBV27 with TRBJ2-1, with D perhaps given as TRBD1 or TRBD2 (5 bases each). The germline V gene encodes CDR1 MNHEY and CDR2 SMNVEV (reference sequence). The V end lost 7 bases, the J end lost 5 bases, and 27 bases lay between the germline ends. CDR3 size: 18 residues. This CDR3 is CASNPTTSGTPRNNEQFF. CDR3 nucleotides: TGTGCCAGCAATCCAACTACTTCCGGGACCCCCAGGAACAATGAGCAGTTCTTC.

The chain is built from TRBV7-2 and TRBJ1-5; D might be TRBD1 (6 bases). V was clipped by 5 bases and J by 1 base, with 18 bases between them. From germline, CDR1 is SGHTA and CDR2 FQGNSA. This CDR3 spans 17 amino acids. DNA of the CDR3: TGTGCCAGCAGCAAGGACAGTTATATTACGAGCAATCAGCCCCAGCATTTT. This codes for CASSKDSYITSNQPQHF.

This CDR3 reads CASSLTPDNNSPLHF. CDR3 sequence (DNA): TGTGCCAGCAGCTTGACACCGGACAATAATTCACCCCTCCACTTT. V usage is TRBV5-6 and J usage is TRBJ1-6; D is perhaps TRBD1 (5 bases). V lost 1 base and J lost 5, with 10 bases in between. Germline CDR1 and CDR2: SGHDT and YYEEEE. CDR3 length equals 15 residues.

As to this clonotype: Its ends do not fully match the called genes, so a read error is possible. This rearrangement joins TRBV20-1 to TRBJ2-7; TRBD2 aligns across 11 bases. Germline V CDR1 and CDR2: DFQATT, SNEGSKA (reference sequence). This CDR3 is 18 amino acids long. The CDR3 is CCAQKYRGLAGKAHEQYF. The CDR3 DNA sequence: TGCTGTGCTCAGAAGTACCGTGGACTAGCGGGCAAGGCCCACGAGCAGTACTTC.

In its sample, this clonotype was seen a few times. The chain uses TRBV7-3 and TRBJ2-1; the match to TRBD2 covers 7 bases. The germline V gene encodes CDR1 SGHTA and CDR2 FQGTGA. V shed 5 bases and J 9 bases; nucleotides not matched to a gene: 13. The CDR3 consists of 15 residues. The CDR3 sequence: CASSPQAGESIEQFF. The CDR3 nucleotides are TGTGCCAGCAGCCCCCAGGCGGGAGAGAGCATTGAGCAGTTCTTC.

The chain combines TRBV20-1 with TRBJ2-5, with TRBD2 matching over 10 bases. There are 15 residues in the CDR3. Germline V gene lookup returns CDR1 DFQATT and CDR2 SNEGSKA (reference sequence). Trimming at V came to 1 base and at J to 2 bases, leaving 4 bases not matched to a gene. CDR3 coding DNA: TGCAGTGCTAGAGGGACTAGCGGAGCACAAGAGACCCAGTACTTC. Protein product: CSARGTSGAQETQYF.

The chain is built from TRBV6-5 and TRBJ2-7; D is uncertain. V was clipped by 10 bases and J by 3 bases, with 13 bases between them. This CDR3 spans 12 amino acids. CDR1 is MNHEY, CDR2 SVGAGI, per germline. The CDR3 protein is CATTGRNYEQYF. In DNA form, the CDR3 reads TGTGCCACTACTGGTAGGAACTACGAGCAGTACTTC.

This chain joins TRBV5-1 and TRBJ2-7, with 8 bases that match TRBD2. This CDR3 has 16 residues. Per germline, CDR1 SGHRS and CDR2 YFSETQ. The trim removed 0 bases at V and 0 bases at J, leaving 5 bases unmatched. CDR3 sequence (DNA): TGCGCCAGCAGCTTGGTGGGTAGCGGGGTCTCCTACGAGCAGTACTTC. Translating gives CASSLVGSGVSYEQYF. The entire variable domain, with the rest obtained from reference TRBV5-1 and TRBJ2-7, is as follows: KAGVTQTPRYLIKTRGQQVTLSCSPISGHRSVSWYQQTPGQGLQFLFEYFSETQRNKGNFPGRFSGRQFSNSRSEMNVSTLELGDSALYLCASSLVGSGVSYEQYFGPGTRLTVT.

This clonotype showed up just a few times. The chain has TRBV4-1 and TRBJ1-5; TRBD1 matches 9 bases. The CDR3 has 16 residues. The germline V gene encodes CDR1 MGHRA and CDR2 YSYEKL. Germline trimming cut 3 bases from V and 0 bases from J; bases unmatched to any gene: 3. CDR3 region: CASSHGQGNSNQPQHF. CDR3 DNA sequence: TGCGCCAGCAGCCACGGACAGGGGAATAGCAATCAGCCCCAGCATTTT.

V is TRBV29-1 and J is TRBJ2-3; D not certain. V lost 7 bases to trimming and J lost 6 bases, with 20 bases between them. This CDR3 is built from 14 residues. CDR1 is SQVTM and CDR2 is ANQGSEA in the germline V gene. This CDR3 is CSASQQVPGDTQYF. The CDR3 region has the DNA TGCAGCGCCTCACAACAAGTCCCCGGGGATACGCAGTATTTT.

As DNA, the CDR3 is TGTGCCAGCAGCCAGGGGGGGGGGTACAATGAGCAGTTCTTC. Its translation is CASSQGGGYNEQFF. The chain recombines TRBV4-2 with TRBJ2-1, with 7 bases fitting TRBD2. J gave up 4 bases and V 3 bases, and 3 bases lay outside the gene matches. The CDR3 is made up of 14 amino acids. Per the germline V gene, CDR1 is LGHNA and CDR2 is YNFKEQ.

The V and J genes are TRBV23-1 and TRBJ2-6, with 10 bases lining up with TRBD2. TRBV23-1 is an ORF, and what it does is uncertain. The CDR3 has 19 residues. J was trimmed by 2 bases and V by 4 bases; bases with no gene match: 11. As DNA, the CDR3 is TGCGCCAGCAGTCGACCCCCTAGCGGGAGACTGCCTGGGGCCAACGTCCTGACTTTC. Translating gives CASSRPPSGRLPGANVLTF.

The V and J genes are TRBV15 and TRBJ2-2, with TRBD2 matching over 15 bases. CDR3 length: 17 residues. The V gene's germline CDR1 is LNHNV and CDR2 YYDKDF (reference sequence). V was pared by 5 bases and J by 3 bases, with 4 bases of the junction left unmatched. The CDR3 sequence: CATSGLAGGNYTGELFF. CDR3 coding DNA: TGTGCCACCAGCGGACTAGCGGGAGGGAACTACACCGGGGAGCTGTTTTTT.

The V gene is TRBV12-3 or TRBV12-4, the J gene TRBJ2-1, with a possible D match to TRBD1 (6 bases). Trimming took 6 bases from V and 4 from J, leaving 19 bases between them. The CDR3 consists of 16 residues. The chain's CDR3 is CASRGAAAPGYNEQFF. The CDR3 DNA is TGTGCCAGCAGGGGGGCGGCGGCCCCGGGTTACAATGAGCAGTTCTTC.

This clonotype was observed a handful of times. This chain connects TRBV6-5 to TRBJ1-6; D gene ambiguous. CDR1 MNHEY and CDR2 SVGAGI come from the germline V gene. The CDR3 is 15 amino acids. V was clipped by 2 bases and J by 6 bases, with 11 bases between them. The CDR3 bases are TGTGCCAGCAGTTACGGTGGCAGGTCTAATTCACCCCTCCACTTT. Protein: CASSYGGRSNSPLHF.

This chain connects TRBV4-3 to TRBJ2-2, with D tentatively TRBD2 (5 bases). The CDR3 is made up of 15 amino acids. The V end lost 0 bases, the J end lost 6 bases, and 11 bases lay between the germline ends. Germline V lookup: CDR1 LGHNA, CDR2 YSLEER. The CDR3 protein is CASSQELLGAGELFF. CDR3 sequence (DNA): TGCGCCAGCAGCCAAGAACTTCTCGGGGCCGGGGAGCTGTTTTTT.

The rearrangement joins TRBV6-6 to TRBJ1-5, with D unclear. Trimming took 6 bases from V and 4 from J, leaving 10 bases between them. This CDR3 has 13 residues. Germline assignment: CDR1 MNHNY and CDR2 SVGAGI (reference sequence). DNA of the CDR3: TGTGCCAGCAGATGGACGGATAATCAGCCCCAGCATTTT. Its translation: CASRWTDNQPQHF.

This clonotype was seen a few times. This chain links TRBV28 with TRBJ2-1, with 8 bases that match TRBD2. V lost 7 bases and J lost 7; bases outside the gene matches: 15. The germline V gene encodes CDR1 MDHEN and CDR2 SYDVKM. The CDR3 sequence is 16 residues long. The CDR3 bases are TGTGCCAGCACCTTCCTATCCGGGACTAGGGGGAATGAGCAGTTCTTC. Translated: CASTFLSGTRGNEQFF.

In nucleotides, the CDR3 is TGCGCCAGCAGCAACTCGGGACAGGGAAGGGAGCAGTACTTC. This sequence encodes CASSNSGQGREQYF. The chain joins TRBV5-1 to TRBJ2-7; 9 bases are shared with TRBD1. Losses at the gene ends were 4 bases for V and 7 bases for J; bases not matched to a gene: 9. Germline V gives CDR1 SGHRS, CDR2 YFSETQ. The CDR3 covers 14 residues. The full variable domain, its missing parts supplied by reference TRBV5-1 and TRBJ2-7, is KAGVTQTPRYLIKTRGQQVTLSCSPISGHRSVSWYQQTPGQGLQFLFEYFSETQRNKGNFPGRFSGRQFSNSRSEMNVSTLELGDSALYLCASSNSGQGREQYFGPGTRLTVT.

This clonotype has ten or more counts. Here the CDR3 reads CASSFTQETQYF. The CDR3 coding sequence is TGTGCCAGCAGTTTTACTCAGGAGACCCAGTACTTC. The chain recombines TRBV12-3 or TRBV12-4 with TRBJ2-5, with D unresolved. V was clipped by 3 bases and J by 5 bases, with 7 bases between them. CDR3 length: 12 residues.

This clonotype has ten or more counts. One end of the junction fails to match germline, which may point to a read error. The V gene is TRBV4-3, the J gene TRBJ2-7; D perhaps matches TRBD2 (6 bases). The length of the CDR3 is 13 residues. CDR1 is LGHNA and CDR2 is YSLEER in the germline V gene. The CDR3 protein is CASSQGLSYEQYF. The CDR3 DNA follows: TGTGCCAGCAGCCAGGGACTCTCCTACGAGCAGTACTTC.

This clonotype was detected ten times or more. The chain is built from TRBV5-1 and TRBJ2-3; the D gene is possibly TRBD2 (6 bases). With 0 bases removed from V and 0 bases from J, the gap between germline ends came to 8 bases. The CDR3 is made up of 15 amino acids. Germline-derived CDR1 and CDR2 are SGHRS and YFSETQ. The CDR3 coding sequence is TGCGCCAGCAGCTTGGACGGGAGAAGCACAGATACGCAGTATTTT. This gives the protein CASSLDGRSTDTQYF. The full variable domain, rest sourced from reference TRBV5-1 and TRBJ2-3, is KAGVTQTPRYLIKTRGQQVTLSCSPISGHRSVSWYQQTPGQGLQFLFEYFSETQRNKGNFPGRFSGRQFSNSRSEMNVSTLELGDSALYLCASSLDGRSTDTQYFGPGTRLTVL.